This TCR beta chain was observed in a study of blood T cell repertoires in COVID-19. Study summary: Sites across the United States, Italy and Spain contributed samples from acute and convalescent COVID-19. T cells, B-cell-depleted T cells, or PBMCs supplied cDNA or gDNA.

Authors' data handling: Reference gene primer amplification in the assay estimated nucleated cell counts. Generated by immunoSEQ multiplex PCR, the TCRdb table keeps only in-frame clones and is missing some. The DNA gave D and trimming, while V, J and clone size come from that table. The data hold tens of thousands of clones, with roughly 72% observed a single time. Trimming took off 0 bases at V and 10 bases at J, with 13 bases between the two ends. CDR3 length: 14 amino acids. The germline CDR1 and CDR2 sequences are SGHAT and FQNNGV. This clone showed up just once. The sequence was collected from a woman between 45 and 65 years old with active or convalescent COVID-19. The chain has TRBV11-2 and TRBJ2-1; no definite D call. The sample taken for sequencing was peripheral blood. CDR3 loop: CASSLEVFSGEQFF. CDR3 nucleotides: TGTGCCAGCAGCTTAGAGGTATTCTCAGGCGAGCAGTTCTTC. The full variable domain, its missing parts supplied by reference TRBV11-2 and TRBJ2-1, is EAGVAQSPRYKIIEKRQSVAFWCNPISGHATLYWYQQILGQGPKLLIQFQNNGVVDDSQLPKDRFSAERLKGVDSTLKIQPAKLEDSAVYLCASSLEVFSGEQFFGPGTRLTVL.